This TCR beta chain was captured by sequencing in a study of cytomegalovirus exposure and HLA in healthy donors. Study-level information: Earlier work reported 117 million unique TCR beta sequences from some 170 million T cells.

Findings and limits, study-wide: Cytomegalovirus association was listed for around 170 TCR beta chains.

This clone was counted a few times. Antigen specificity is unknown. In the PCR, 60 Vbeta and 13 Jbeta primers were used. The assay was immunoSEQ multiplex PCR, and TCRdb's table has in-frame clones only and misses some. The repertoire has roughly 130,000 clones, under 85% of them found once; the top ten carry 5.8%. Sequenced: PBMCs. The clonotype comes from a woman aged 45 to 65 in good health and CMV-seropositive.

The DNA for the CDR3 is TGTGCCTGGAGTGCGGGCCGGAGGGGTAATTCACCCCTCCACTTT. Its translation: CAWSAGRRGNSPLHF. The chain joins TRBV30 to TRBJ1-6; D possibly corresponds to TRBD1 (5 bases). Germline CDR1 GTSNPN, CDR2 SVGIG (reference sequence). The V and J ends lost 1 base and 6 bases respectively, with 13 bases between them. The CDR3 length is 15 residues.